The TCR beta chain described here comes from a study of control samples from healthy donors and cancer patients. Clones were read by immunoSEQ multiplex PCR, and TCRdb kept only the in-frame ones, dropping some. The sample carries over 150,000 clones, 90% recorded once. CDR3 length: 13 residues. Trimming took 5 bases from V and 6 from J, leaving 13 bases between them. V gene TRBV12-3 or TRBV12-4 combines with J gene TRBJ1-1, with D possibly matching TRBD1 (5 bases). The sequenced material came from blood. The source of this sequence is a woman aged 50 to 60 in good health. The CDR3 bases are TGTGCCAGCAGTCCAAGGACAAAACCTGAAGCTTTCTTT. Its translation: CASSPRTKPEAFF.